Each of the 26 T cell receptor beta chains below was sequenced from the same sample in a study of OX40 agonist ivuxolimab in advanced cancers. Method: immunoSEQ multiplex PCR; TCRdb's copy keeps in-frame clones and lacks some. The profile shows around 70,000 clones, around 83% of them singletons. Specimen: CD4+ or CD8+ T cells sorted from blood, collected in a trial of the OX40 agonist ivuxolimab. The source is an adult with an advanced solid tumor such as melanoma, head and neck, liver or kidney cancer.

The rearrangement uses TRBV7-6 and TRBJ2-3; no reliable D call. The CDR3 length is 15 residues. V dropped 0 bases and J dropped 0 bases, with 7 bases sitting between them. The germline V gene has CDR1 SGHVS and CDR2 FNYEAQ. Here the CDR3 DNA reads TGTGCCAGCAGCTTAGCGTGGTCGAGCACAGATACGCAGTATTTT. Translating gives CASSLAWSSTDTQYF.

The V and J genes are TRBV5-4 and TRBJ2-4; 16 bases align to TRBD2. Looked up from germline, CDR1 is SGHNT and CDR2 is YYREEE (reference sequence). V lost 4 bases, J lost 9 bases, and 7 bases stayed unmatched. CDR3 size: 16 residues. The CDR3 is CASSPGTSGRAGIQYF. The CDR3 DNA follows: TGTGCCAGCAGCCCTGGGACTAGCGGGAGGGCCGGCATTCAGTACTTC.

The chain joins TRBV28 to TRBJ2-1; D unresolved. This CDR3 is built from 13 residues. Germline lookup yields CDR1 MDHEN and CDR2 SYDVKM. V was trimmed by 2 bases and J by 8 bases, leaving 10 bases between them. The CDR3 DNA is TGTGCCAGCAGTTTAGTACCGCGGCATGAGCAGTTCTTC. Amino acid sequence: CASSLVPRHEQFF.

V and J are TRBV19 and TRBJ2-1; D is unclear. The CDR3 extends over 12 amino acids. Trimming removed 3 bases from V and 6 bases from J, with 6 bases in between. CDR1 LNHDA and CDR2 SQIVND come from the germline V gene (reference sequence). CDR3 residues: CASSITSNEQFF. CDR3 DNA: TGTGCCAGTAGTATTACTTCCAATGAGCAGTTCTTC.

The chain has TRBV5-1 and TRBJ2-3; unclear D gene. Germline CDR1 SGHRS, CDR2 YFSETQ. This CDR3 has 14 amino acids. Trimming cost V 0 bases and J 1 base, with 6 bases left between them. This CDR3 is CASSLVRGTDTQYF. Here the CDR3 DNA reads TGCGCCAGCAGCTTGGTTCGGGGCACAGATACGCAGTATTTT.

The chain links TRBV28 to TRBJ2-7; 11 nucleotides align to TRBD1. V lost 5 bases and J lost 5; bases outside the gene matches: 8. The germline gives CDR1 MDHEN, CDR2 SYDVKM. The length of the CDR3 is 15 residues. CDR3 in amino acids: CASSQPGQGDHEQYF. CDR3 bases: TGTGCCAGCAGTCAGCCGGGACAGGGGGACCACGAGCAGTACTTC. Full variable domain (outside the CDR3, taken from reference TRBV28 and TRBJ2-7): DVKVTQSSRYLVKRTGEKVFLECVQDMDHENMFWYRQDPGLGLRLIYFSYDVKMKEKGDIPEGYSVSREKKERFSLILESASTNQTSMYLCASSQPGQGDHEQYFGPGTRLTVT.

This clone was seen only a few times. The rearrangement joins TRBV11-2 to TRBJ2-7; tentative D call: TRBD2 (6 bases). V was trimmed by 3 bases and J by 9 bases, leaving 9 bases between them. Per the germline V gene, CDR1 is SGHAT and CDR2 is FQNNGV. The CDR3 has 11 residues. CDR3 protein: CASSLGAGQYF. As DNA, the CDR3 is TGTGCCAGCAGCTTGGGAGCGGGGCAGTACTTC. Combining the CDR3 with reference TRBV11-2 and TRBJ2-7 gives the whole variable domain EAGVAQSPRYKIIEKRQSVAFWCNPISGHATLYWYQQILGQGPKLLIQFQNNGVVDDSQLPKDRFSAERLKGVDSTLKIQPAKLEDSAVYLCASSLGAGQYFGPGTRLTVT.

V gene TRBV5-1 combines with J gene TRBJ2-5, with TRBD1 identical over 12 bases. From germline, CDR1 is SGHRS and CDR2 YFSETQ. V dropped 1 base and J dropped 5; count of bases not matched to a gene: 12. This CDR3 spans 18 amino acids. The CDR3 DNA reads as TGCGCCAGCAGCTTGTTGGGACAGGGGGCCATCACCGGGGAGACCCAGTACTTC. This codes for CASSLLGQGAITGETQYF. Drawing the rest from reference TRBV5-1 and TRBJ2-5, the complete variable domain is KAGVTQTPRYLIKTRGQQVTLSCSPISGHRSVSWYQQTPGQGLQFLFEYFSETQRNKGNFPGRFSGRQFSNSRSEMNVSTLELGDSALYLCASSLLGQGAITGETQYFGPGTRLLVL.

The rearrangement joins TRBV19 to TRBJ2-2; D ambiguous. This CDR3 spans 15 amino acids. V shed 3 bases and J shed 6 bases, with 14 bases lying between them. Germline CDR1 LNHDA, CDR2 SQIVND (reference sequence). CDR3 sequence reads: CASSISMSMSGELFF. CDR3 nucleotides: TGTGCCAGTAGTATTAGTATGTCTATGTCCGGGGAGCTGTTTTTT.

The rearrangement links TRBV10-2 to TRBJ2-5, with D maybe TRBD2 (6 bases). CDR3 length: 14 amino acids. Germline CDR1 is WSHSY and CDR2 is SAAADI. Between the trimmed V and J ends, which lost 4 bases and 5 bases, there was a span of 14 bases. CDR3 in DNA: TGCGCCAGCAGTGCTAGCGAAACCCCGGAGACCCAGTACTTC. Protein: CASSASETPETQYF.

The V gene is TRBV19, the J gene TRBJ2-3, with D tentatively TRBD1 (5 bases). The CDR3 loop spans 13 amino acids. CDR1 is LNHDA and CDR2 is SQIVND in the germline V gene (reference sequence). The V end was cut by 7 bases, the J end by 8 bases, with 16 bases between. CDR3 sequence reads: CASTPPQGFTQYF. The CDR3 DNA is TGTGCCAGTACCCCCCCGCAGGGCTTTACGCAGTATTTT. The variable domain in full, completed from reference TRBV19 and TRBJ2-3, reads DGGITQSPKYLFRKEGQNVTLSCEQNLNHDAMYWYRQDPGQGLRLIYYSQIVNDFQKGDIAEGYSVSREKKESFPLTVTSAQKNPTAFYLCASTPPQGFTQYFGPGTRLTVL.

This sequence joins TRBV7-9 and TRBJ2-7; D might be TRBD1 (6 bases). Germline CDR1 SEHNR, CDR2 FQNEAQ (reference sequence). V gave up 5 bases and J gave up 6 bases, with 17 bases separating them. The CDR3 spans 14 residues. CDR3 bases: TGTGCCAGCAGCCCCAGGGGTAGCACGTTCGAGCAGTACTTC. Protein sequence: CASSPRGSTFEQYF.

As DNA, the CDR3 is TGTGCCAGCTCACTAGCGGGAAGCACAGATACGCAGTATTTT. Its translation: CASSLAGSTDTQYF. V and J are TRBV18 and TRBJ2-3, with 8 bases aligning to TRBD2. Germline V CDR1 and CDR2: KGHSH, LQKENI. The J segment lost 0 bases and the V segment lost 4 bases, leaving 0 bases of the junction unmatched. The length of the CDR3 is 14 residues. Filled out from reference TRBV18 and TRBJ2-3, the complete variable domain reads NAGVMQNPRHLVRRRGQEARLRCSPMKGHSHVYWYRQLPEEGLKFMVYLQKENIIDESGMPKERFSAEFPKEGPSILRIQQVVRGDSAAYFCASSLAGSTDTQYFGPGTRLTVL.

This clone was found once. The chain's CDR3 is CASGLLYTEAFF. The CDR3 nucleotides are TGTGCTAGTGGTTTGTTGTACACTGAAGCTTTCTTT. J is TRBJ1-1 and V is TRBV12-5; D remains ambiguous. The CDR3 extends over 12 amino acids. Germline lookup yields CDR1 LGHNT and CDR2 FRNRAP. Trimming left V 2 bases short and J 3 bases short, with 4 bases between.

This chain joins TRBV19 and TRBJ2-1, with D uncertain. Trimming removed 4 bases at V and 7 bases at J, with 11 bases between. Germline V gene sequence: CDR1 LNHDA, CDR2 SQIVND (reference sequence). The CDR3 length is 13 residues. The CDR3 loop is CASSKNTENEQFF. The DNA of the CDR3 is TGTGCCAGTAGTAAAAACACAGAGAATGAGCAGTTCTTC.

This clone has just a few counts. The CDR3 protein is CASSLLPKQKNIQYF. In DNA, the CDR3 is TGTGCCAGCAGTCTCCTTCCTAAGCAAAAAAACATTCAGTACTTC. This chain joins TRBV6-6 and TRBJ2-4; no definite D call. Germline CDR1 is MNHNY and CDR2 is SVGAGI (reference sequence). The germline V and J ends were trimmed by 5 bases and 4 bases, with 15 bases remaining between them. The CDR3 runs to 15 residues.

V and J are TRBV5-4 and TRBJ2-5; the D gene is possibly TRBD1 (6 bases). The V gene lost 2 bases and the J gene lost 4 bases, with 15 bases spanning the gap. The germline gives CDR1 SGHNT, CDR2 YYREEE (reference sequence). The length of the CDR3 is 15 residues. The DNA of the CDR3 is TGTGCCAGCAGCTTTTTTTTCAGGGGCGGAGAGACCCAGTACTTC. It specifies CASSFFFRGGETQYF.

The rearrangement links TRBV6-5 to TRBJ1-1; the D is unclear. This CDR3 is 14 amino acids long. Germline CDR1 is MNHEY and CDR2 is SVGAGI. The V end lost 4 bases, the J end lost 0 bases, and 9 bases lay between the germline ends. CDR3 coding DNA: TGTGCCAGCAGTTCCCGCCCCATGAACACTGAAGCTTTCTTT. Protein: CASSSRPMNTEAFF.

The chain couples TRBV19 to TRBJ2-3; tentatively, D is TRBD2 (6 bases). CDR3 size: 15 residues. Germline CDR1 reads LNHDA; CDR2 reads SQIVND (reference sequence). Trimming left V 2 bases short and J 3 bases short, with 12 bases between. CDR3 sequence: CASSIMGGGTDTQYF. CDR3 bases: TGTGCCAGTAGTATAATGGGAGGTGGGACAGATACGCAGTATTTT.

This chain links TRBV7-8 with TRBJ2-2; TRBD2 matches 10 bases. Per the germline V gene, CDR1 is SGHVS and CDR2 is FQNEAQ. CDR3 length: 19 residues. The junction had 12 bases not matched to a gene; V was cut back by 5 bases and J by 0 bases. CDR3 sequence (DNA): TGTGCCAGCAGCAGGACTAGCGGAGCCCTAGACGCGAACACCGGGGAGCTGTTTTTT. Its protein is CASSRTSGALDANTGELFF.

V is TRBV7-2 and J is TRBJ1-1; D unresolved. The CDR3 contains 14 residues. Between the trimmed V and J ends, which lost 1 base and 1 base, there was a span of 7 bases. In germline, CDR1 is SGHTA, CDR2 FQGNSA. The CDR3, as DNA: TGTGCCAGCAGCTTAGACAGAGGGAACACTGAAGCTTTCTTT. Protein: CASSLDRGNTEAFF.

The rearrangement uses TRBV28 and TRBJ1-2; perhaps TRBD1 as D (5 bases). The V end lost 4 bases, the J end lost 4 bases, and 7 bases lay between the germline ends. This CDR3 contains 12 residues. The germline V gene has CDR1 MDHEN and CDR2 SYDVKM. CDR3 nucleotide sequence: TGTGCCAGCAGTTCGACAGCCTATGGCTACACCTTC. Translation gives CASSSTAYGYTF.

The DNA for the CDR3 is TGTGCCAGCAGCCCTCTGGCGGACTTCTACAATGAGCAGTTCTTC. Translation gives CASSPLADFYNEQFF. The chain couples TRBV6-5 to TRBJ2-1; weak D call: TRBD2 (5 bases). The CDR3 totals 15 residues. CDR1 is MNHEY, CDR2 SVGAGI, per germline. V lost 6 bases to trimming and J lost 3 bases, with 15 bases between them.

This rearrangement joins TRBV29-1 to TRBJ2-7; D gene ambiguous. The V end was cut by 3 bases, the J end by 2 bases, with 11 bases between. This CDR3 is built from 13 residues. CDR1 is SQVTM, CDR2 ANQGSEA, per germline. DNA of the CDR3: TGCAGCGTTGAGGTTTCAGCTCCCTACGAGCAGTACTTC. Its protein is CSVEVSAPYEQYF.

The rearrangement uses TRBV7-9 and TRBJ2-7; 9 nucleotides align to TRBD1. Germline V lookup: CDR1 SEHNR, CDR2 FQNEAQ (reference sequence). There are 15 residues in the CDR3. Losses at the gene ends were 4 bases for V and 9 bases for J; bases not matched to a gene: 13. The CDR3 nucleotides are TGTGCCAGCAGCTCCGGACAGGGGCTGATTTCGGGGCAGTACTTC. Amino acid sequence: CASSSGQGLISGQYF.

The gene calls are TRBV6-5 and TRBJ2-1, with 10 bases that match TRBD2. This CDR3 is 15 amino acids long. Germline CDR1 and CDR2: MNHEY and SVGAGI. V shed 6 bases, J shed 3 bases, and the junction held 5 bases outside the gene matches. The CDR3 sequence is CASSPAGGDYNEQFF. In DNA form, the CDR3 reads TGTGCCAGCAGCCCAGCGGGAGGGGACTACAATGAGCAGTTCTTC.